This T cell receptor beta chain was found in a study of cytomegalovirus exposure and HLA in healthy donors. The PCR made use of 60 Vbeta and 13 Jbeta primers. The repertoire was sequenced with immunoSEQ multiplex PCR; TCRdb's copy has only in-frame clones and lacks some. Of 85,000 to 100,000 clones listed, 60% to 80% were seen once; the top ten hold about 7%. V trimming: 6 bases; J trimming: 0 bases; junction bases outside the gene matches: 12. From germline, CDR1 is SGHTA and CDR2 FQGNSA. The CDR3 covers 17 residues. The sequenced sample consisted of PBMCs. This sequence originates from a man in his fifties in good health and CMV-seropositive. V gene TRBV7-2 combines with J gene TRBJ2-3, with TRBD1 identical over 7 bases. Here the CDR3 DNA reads TGTGCCAGCAGAGAGCAGATAGACAGGGCAAGCACAGATACGCAGTATTTT. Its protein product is CASREQIDRASTDTQYF. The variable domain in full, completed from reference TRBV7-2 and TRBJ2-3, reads GAGVSQSPSNKVTEKGKDVELRCDPISGHTALYWYRQSLGQGLEFLIYFQGNSAPDKSGLPSDRFSAERTGGSVSTLTIQRTQQEDSAVYLCASREQIDRASTDTQYFGPGTRLTVL.